This T cell receptor (beta chain) originates from a study of glioma-infiltrating T cells after dendritic cell vaccination. Study information: Dendritic cells derived from monocytes and pulsed with autologous tumor lysate formed the vaccine. Study observations and caveats: Higher pretreatment TIL content predicted longer progression-free time and survival.

Remarks on this clone: The antigen remains unidentified.

Trimming took 4 bases from V and 2 from J; bases not matched to a gene: 4. The CDR3 is 16 residues long. In germline, CDR1 is SGHDT, CDR2 YYEEEE. Data came from immunoSEQ multiplex PCR; TCRdb stores just in-frame clones and leaves some out. The data contain about 30,000 clones, over 90% of them singletons. This clonotype originated in a human donor with glioblastoma. The chain links TRBV5-6 to TRBJ1-3; 12 bases match TRBD1. This specimen consisted of blood, obtained before dendritic cell vaccination. CDR3 protein: CASSMGQGAAGNTIYF. In DNA form, the CDR3 reads TGTGCCAGCAGCATGGGACAGGGGGCCGCTGGAAACACCATATATTTT.